This T cell receptor beta chain was identified in a study of blood T cell repertoires in COVID-19. Generated by immunoSEQ multiplex PCR, the TCRdb table keeps only in-frame clones and is missing some. The data hold some 76,000 clones, with 75% to 90% observed a single time. The CDR3 spans 17 residues. Germline CDR1 is SGHKS and CDR2 is YYEKEE (reference sequence). V lost 5 bases, J lost 0 bases, and 19 bases lay in between. The rearrangement uses TRBV5-5 and TRBJ2-3, with D maybe TRBD1 (5 bases). This clonotype originated in a man between 60 and 75 years old with acute or convalescent COVID-19. What was sequenced was peripheral blood. Written as DNA, the CDR3 is TGTGCCAGCAGAGTCAGGGTAGCCCCACCGAGCACAGATACGCAGTATTTT. Translating it yields CASRVRVAPPSTDTQYF.